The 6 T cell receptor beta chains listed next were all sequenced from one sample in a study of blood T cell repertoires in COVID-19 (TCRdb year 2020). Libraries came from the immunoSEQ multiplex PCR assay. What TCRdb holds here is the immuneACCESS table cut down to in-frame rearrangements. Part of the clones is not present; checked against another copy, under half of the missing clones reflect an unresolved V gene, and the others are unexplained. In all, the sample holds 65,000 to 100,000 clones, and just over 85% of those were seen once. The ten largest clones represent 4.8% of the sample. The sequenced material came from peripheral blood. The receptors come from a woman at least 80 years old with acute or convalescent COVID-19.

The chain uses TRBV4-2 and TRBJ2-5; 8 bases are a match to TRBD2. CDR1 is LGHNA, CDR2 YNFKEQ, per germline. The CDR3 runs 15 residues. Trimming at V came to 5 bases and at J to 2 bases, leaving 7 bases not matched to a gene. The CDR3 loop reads CASSSRGGGQETQYF. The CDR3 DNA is TGTGCCAGCAGCTCACGGGGGGGCGGACAAGAGACCCAGTACTTC.

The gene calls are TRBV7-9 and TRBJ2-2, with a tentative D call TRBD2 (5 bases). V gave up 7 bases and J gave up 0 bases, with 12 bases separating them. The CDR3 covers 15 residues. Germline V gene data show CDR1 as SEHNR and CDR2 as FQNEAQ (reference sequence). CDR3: CASTVGITNTGELFF. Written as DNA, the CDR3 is TGTGCCAGCACCGTCGGGATCACGAACACCGGGGAGCTGTTTTTT.

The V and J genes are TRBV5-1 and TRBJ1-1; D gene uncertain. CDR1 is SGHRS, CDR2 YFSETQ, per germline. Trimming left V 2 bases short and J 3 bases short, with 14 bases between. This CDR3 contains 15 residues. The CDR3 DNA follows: TGCGCCAGCAGCTTTTCAGGCCCTCCGGACACTGAAGCTTTCTTT. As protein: CASSFSGPPDTEAFF.

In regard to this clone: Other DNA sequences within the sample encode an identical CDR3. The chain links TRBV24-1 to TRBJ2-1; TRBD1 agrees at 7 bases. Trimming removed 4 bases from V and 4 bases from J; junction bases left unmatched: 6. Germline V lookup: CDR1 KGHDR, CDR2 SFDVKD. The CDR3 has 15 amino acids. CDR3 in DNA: TGTGCCACCAGTGACCCGGGACAGCCGTACAATGAGCAGTTCTTC. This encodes CATSDPGQPYNEQFF.

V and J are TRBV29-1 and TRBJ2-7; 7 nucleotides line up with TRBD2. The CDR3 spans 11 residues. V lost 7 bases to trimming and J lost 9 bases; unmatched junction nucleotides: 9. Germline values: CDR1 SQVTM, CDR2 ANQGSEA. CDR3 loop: CSGGGEERQYF. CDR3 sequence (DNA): TGCAGCGGGGGAGGGGAGGAACGGCAGTACTTC.

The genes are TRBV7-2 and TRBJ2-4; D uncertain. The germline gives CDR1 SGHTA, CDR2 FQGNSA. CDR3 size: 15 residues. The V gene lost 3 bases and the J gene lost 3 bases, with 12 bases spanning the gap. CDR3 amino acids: CASSFGWADKNIQYF. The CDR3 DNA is TGTGCCAGCAGCTTTGGGTGGGCAGACAAAAACATTCAGTACTTC.